A single sample gave rise to the 7 T cell receptor beta chains below, sequenced in a study of CD8 T cells in Susac syndrome. Reverse transcription of roughly 0.5 to 1 ug RNA was carried out with random hexamers. TCRdb re-called the immunoSEQ multiplex PCR reads through MiXCR, storing one row per CDR3 protein. The sample has over 150,000 distinct CDR3 sequences, approximately 95% seen once. Material for sequencing was CD4+ T cells from PBMCs. The receptors come from a human donor with Susac syndrome.

J is TRBJ2-7 and V is TRBV18, with 7 bases matching TRBD1. In germline, CDR1 is KGHSH, CDR2 LQKENI. The CDR3 length is 17 residues. The V segment lost 2 bases and the J segment 2 bases; nucleotides outside the gene matches: 12. The CDR3 region has the DNA TGTGCCAGCTCACCAGAAGAGGGGGCCCCGGCGGCCTACGAGCAGTACTTC. Amino acids: CASSPEEGAPAAYEQYF.

CDR3: CAWSVYNEQFF. In nucleotides, the CDR3 is TGTGCCTGGAGTGTATACAATGAGCAGTTCTTC. This chain connects TRBV30 to TRBJ2-1; D is ambiguous. CDR1 is GTSNPN and CDR2 is SVGIG in the germline V gene (reference sequence). The CDR3 covers 11 residues. V was trimmed by 0 bases and J by 4 bases, leaving 1 base between them.

The rearrangement uses TRBV3-1 and TRBJ2-5, with TRBD1 identical over 8 bases. This CDR3 is built from 15 residues. The germline gives CDR1 LGHDT, CDR2 YNNKEL (reference sequence). V was pared by 3 bases and J by 3 bases, with 6 bases of the junction left unmatched. Written as DNA, the CDR3 is TGTGCCAGCAGCCACCCACCAGGGGGCAAAGAGACCCAGTACTTC. Protein sequence: CASSHPPGGKETQYF.

This clonotype was detected only once. V gene TRBV15 combines with J gene TRBJ1-4, with D hard to call. Trimming shortened V by 0 bases and J by 5 bases, and 10 bases separated the two germline ends. The CDR3 covers 15 residues. Germline CDR1 reads LNHNV; CDR2 reads YYDKDF (reference sequence). CDR3 loop: CATSRDRLENEKLFF. The CDR3 bases are TGTGCCACCAGCAGAGATAGGTTAGAGAATGAAAAACTGTTTTTT.

V and J are TRBV4-3 and TRBJ2-4, with D perhaps TRBD2 (6 bases). This CDR3 has 17 amino acids. Germline assignment: CDR1 LGHNA and CDR2 YSLEER. V shed 1 base and J shed 0 bases, with 13 bases lying between them. CDR3 DNA sequence: TGCGCCAGCAGCCAAGGAGAGGCGGGGCGAGCCAAAAACATTCAGTACTTC. The encoded protein is CASSQGEAGRAKNIQYF.

The rearrangement uses TRBV6-5 and TRBJ2-5; 10 positions agree with TRBD2. V was clipped by 0 bases and J by 5 bases; unmatched bases: 12. The CDR3 is made up of 18 amino acids. The germline V gene has CDR1 MNHEY and CDR2 SVGAGI. The CDR3: CASSYSNLLAGVGETQYF. In DNA, the CDR3 is TGTGCCAGCAGTTACTCGAACCTTCTAGCGGGAGTCGGGGAGACCCAGTACTTC.

The chain links TRBV15 to TRBJ1-1; D gene ambiguous. Trimming stripped 0 bases from V and 1 base from J, with 9 bases between. The CDR3 has 15 amino acids. Germline V gene lookup returns CDR1 LNHNV and CDR2 YYDKDF (reference sequence). For the CDR3, the DNA is TGTGCCACCAGCAGAGAGCAACGGACGAACACTGAAGCTTTCTTT. As protein: CATSREQRTNTEAFF.